This T cell receptor (beta chain) was documented in a study of cytomegalovirus exposure and HLA in healthy donors (dated 2017 in TCRdb). In the study overall: An earlier analysis of several hundred of the donors reported 250 to 300 Gb of sequence data and 117 million unique TCR beta sequences obtained from around 180 million T cells. Approximately 310 gigabases of sequencing data and 80 million or so unique TCR sequences were included in an early release covering roughly 600 HLA-typed donors. Every discovery cohort repertoire had been produced on one sequencing platform. An earlier analysis of around 540 of the donors applied high-throughput TCR beta sequencing to assess whether each TCR beta V gene segment acted as functional or pseudogenic. HLA typing covered class I and class II loci at four-digit resolution. A later analysis re-analyzed previously published TCR beta repertoires from roughly 690 donors and added high-resolution HLA genotyping to study TCR occurrence patterns. The study aimed to test whether signatures of past pathogen exposure could be identified by cataloging public T cell receptors. Rather than using new phenotypic data, the later analysis identified candidate immune exposures from TCR beta sequences and from how often those sequences occurred across donors. Using immunosequencing, the study profiled T cell repertoires from roughly 650 subjects and related those repertoires to cytomegalovirus serostatus. A later genetic analysis used genome-wide SNP genotypes for about 60% of the roughly 700 donors, treating that subset as a discovery cohort. Among the roughly 380 genotyped donors, around 81% belonged to the genetic ancestry cluster associated with self-reported Caucasian donors. To predict cytomegalovirus infection status, the study brought together high-throughput TCR immunosequencing, statistical association of individual TCRs with disease status, and machine learning. Donor age, sex, ethnicity and CMV serostatus were compiled together with the repertoire data. About 5 DR-DQ haplotypes were handled as single units for association and clustering, since linkage in the cohort was strong. Typing coverage varied by locus: about 620-630 donors for A, B, C, DRB1 and DQB1; more than 500 for DQA1; nearly 610 for DPA1; about 450 for DPB1. Along with the roughly 670-subject first cohort, a separate validation cohort of around 120 different subjects was used. On average, roughly 240,000 unique TCR beta nucleotide sequences were sequenced per donor among some 420 genotyped donors of the cohort, with roughly 19% of those sequences being non-productive. Results and caveats for the whole study, not just this receptor: Linkage disequilibrium might explain the correlated functional status among segregating V segments, but an unknown experimental factor could not be ruled out. A total of around 150 TCR beta chains were listed by the study as associated with cytomegalovirus. According to a later analysis, most CMV-associated TCR beta chains appeared to be HLA-restricted, and the HLA associations seemed to be driven largely by CMV exposure. Presence/absence analyses assumed roughly uniform sequencing depth across donors, an assumption that may not hold. According to a later genetic analysis, donors in an Asian-associated ancestry cluster had fewer N-insertions in productive TCRs than the roughly 700-donor mean. Several of the top co-occurrence clusters appeared to be linked to parvovirus B19, influenza, CMV and Epstein-Barr virus, according to a later analysis. Because HLA typing was missing for some donors at each locus, association tests included only the typed subset. In both the original and validation cohorts, the classifier was reported to diagnose cytomegalovirus status with high specificity and sensitivity. A later analysis associated approximately 17,000 TCR beta sequences with specific HLA alleles at a false discovery rate of 0.05. Most TCR sequences were seen in very few donors, while some public TCRs were found in many individuals. A further reported finding was that TCR beta sequences accurately predicted the HLA-A and HLA-B alleles for most subjects in the first cohort. In an earlier analysis of about 550 of the donors, most TCR beta V segments were observed in productive rearrangements about 87% or about 30% of the time, broadly matching IMGT annotations. The sequencing pipeline was judged likely to have produced a cluster of highly shared sequence variants as a technical artifact. In a later analysis, HLA-associated TCR beta chains were found to be more clonally expanded and to have lower generation probabilities than equally common non-associated chains. In a later analysis, the rate of TCR association differed among HLA loci, with DRB1 alleles having the most associated TCRs and HLA-C alleles having the fewest. The earlier analysis of approximately 560 of the donors excluded roughly 17 rarely observed V segments, including chromosome 9 orphons, because counts were too low. The 87-base-pair reads could not distinguish some IMGT-functional V segments, including TRBV6-2 and TRBV6-3, so those segments were excluded. For the cohort, immune exposure information was limited to CMV serostatus. Strong co-occurrence of HLA alleles, especially DR and DQ, made assigning TCR associations to individual alleles difficult. A few of the identified cytomegalovirus-associated TCR beta chains were confirmed in vitro to be specific for cytomegalovirus antigens. V-gene and J-gene trimming of TCR beta chains was associated with a missense DCLRE1C variant in a later genetic analysis, and the association was replicated in an independent cohort. It was suggested by the authors that the approach could potentially be generalized to other disease states and immunological phenotypes. This cohort had only TCR beta chains sequenced, and the lack of alpha or paired-chain data limited which features could be detected.

The cohort consisted of 650 to 850 healthy bone marrow donors. At the time of sampling, all cohort members were nominally healthy, though unrecorded immune exposures were likely present. The donor tested CMV seropositive and was one of the 289 seropositive cohort members. Each donor provided a peripheral blood sample, and peripheral blood mononuclear cells were used for TCR beta sequencing. Genomic DNA extraction from the blood cell samples was performed with the Qiagen DNeasy Blood Extraction Kit. Here V drops 3 bases and J drops 3 bases, and the junction holds 5 bases not matched to any gene. Measured from the cysteine to the phenylalanine, the CDR3 is 15 residues long. CDR3 DNA is the only sequence kept; it has 45 bases, read in frame from the first base. The CDR1 and CDR2 encoded by the germline V gene are SGDLS and YYNGEE. Receptor amplification or capture employed the immunoSEQ multiplex PCR assay. The multiplex PCR relied on a mix of 60 forward primers for TCR Vbeta segments and 13 reverse primers for TCR Jbeta segments. A multiplex PCR assay on genomic DNA amplified the CDR3 region of rearranged TCR beta genes. On the Illumina HiSeq System, the amplified TCR beta libraries were sequenced as 87-base-pair reads. Concerning the study's data processing: A later analysis counted some 74 million unique TCR beta chains across the 670 or so repertoires, and around 12 million of these chains were shared by at least two donors. A nearest-neighbor algorithm error-corrected the raw reads and collapsed the reads into unique sequences, merging closely related sequences to remove PCR and sequencing errors. V, D and J gene segments were assigned by aligning CDR3 sequences to IMGT reference sequences. For a sequence to be retained, a match of at least six nucleotides was required to both a V gene segment and a J gene segment. A rearrangement counted as productive if the CDR3 had no stop codons and remained in frame with V and J, and every other rearrangement counted as non-productive. CDR3 was defined by IMGT convention, running from the second conserved V-encoded cysteine to the conserved J-encoded phenylalanine. In an earlier analysis of around 540 of the donors, sequences lacking an unambiguous match to a single V gene segment were excluded. An earlier analysis of a few hundred of the donors classified V segments as functional when productive rearrangements were above 56.7% and as segregating when the standard deviation between donors was above 5%. To diagnose cytomegalovirus status from the catalog of TCR beta chain sequences, a statistical classification framework was built. In a later analysis, V and J genes were assigned by comparing TCR nucleotide sequences against IMGT/GENE-DB human TR gene sequences. In a later analysis, CDR3 sequences and most-parsimonious VDJ recombination scenarios were assigned using the TCRdist pipeline. In a later analysis, each TCR beta chain was defined by its CDR3 amino acid sequence together with its V-gene family, and reads without a unique V-gene family were excluded. In a later analysis, several hundred highly shared, low-generation-probability nucleotide sequences were removed to address suspected cross-contamination and a sequencing artifact. In a later analysis, a clonal expansion index was calculated for each public chain from normalized within-repertoire ranks of inferred template counts. In a later analysis, generation probabilities were computed with a VDJ recombination model fitted to out-of-frame rearrangements, and the resulting probabilities were checked against IGoR. Hypergeometric tests were used in a later analysis to score TCR-TCR, TCR-HLA and TCR-CMV co-occurrence, with a repertoire-size bias correction applied to the TCR pairs. In a later analysis, false discovery rates were estimated by permuting HLA or CMV assignments 20 times. In a later analysis, co-occurring TCRs were grouped using DBSCAN, and TCRdist sequence similarity was added for clustering within HLA-allele-positive subsets. For co-occurrence clustering, repertoires with fewer than 30,000 or more than 120,000 public chains were excluded, along with four or five repertoires with anomalous nucleotide sharing. TCRdb provides this immuneACCESS table in a form limited to in-frame rearrangements. Some clones are lacking; in checked studies, under half of them reflect an unresolved V gene, and why the rest are absent is not known. V and J calls and clone size are given by that table; D and trimming were obtained from the DNA. Here the sample has around 170,000 clones; 60% to 85% occur a single time. The ten top clones hold approximately 7% of the sample.

There are a few counts of this clone. The specificity of this receptor is unknown. The input lacks base qualities; no much larger clone sits a single base away. Other DNA sequences from this sample encode an identical CDR3 as well. The sequencing sample was made of PBMCs. The receptor chain draws on TRBV9 and TRBJ1-3, with 8 junctional bases fitting TRBD1. The TCR was taken from a woman aged 40 to 50 in good health and CMV-seropositive. The CDR3 is CASSETGGRGNTIYF. The bases read TGTGCCAGCAGCGAAACAGGGGGGCGTGGAAACACCATATATTTT.